Each of the 4 T cell receptor beta chains below was sequenced from the same sample in a study of CD8 T cells in Susac syndrome (dated by TCRdb to the late 2010s). Library preparation employed the immunoSEQ multiplex PCR assay. RNA was extracted with the RNeasy kit and 0.5 to 1 ug was reverse transcribed using random hexamers. The public reads were run again by TCRdb, first through fastp at Q25 and then through MiXCR, and only productive beta chains were kept. Every distinct CDR3 protein forms one entry, paired with its most common genes and DNA. Within this sample are 130,000 to 150,000 distinct CDR3 sequences, with about 93% of them counted one time only. The ten largest clones represent around 0.29% of the sample. Sequencing input: CD8+ T cells from PBMCs. These receptors were taken from a human donor in good health.

The rearrangement joins TRBV13 to TRBJ2-3; 8 bases map to TRBD2. The germline gives CDR1 PRHDT, CDR2 FYEKMQ (reference sequence). The junction had 8 bases not matched to a gene; V was cut back by 5 bases and J by 4 bases. This CDR3 has 15 residues. The CDR3 nucleotides are TGTGCCAGCAGCCCCCGGGGGGGCGGGTCAGATACGCAGTATTTT. This gives the protein CASSPRGGGSDTQYF.

The chain carries TRBV29-1 and TRBJ2-7; 7 bases fit TRBD1. The CDR3 loop spans 12 amino acids. Per the germline V gene, CDR1 is SQVTM and CDR2 is ANQGSEA. J was trimmed by 4 bases and V by 7 bases; bases with no gene match: 7. CDR3 sequence reads: CSGTTGAYEQYF. As DNA, the CDR3 is TGCAGCGGGACAACAGGGGCGTACGAGCAGTACTTC.

The chain carries TRBV20-1 and TRBJ2-1, with 11 nucleotides matching TRBD2. The J segment lost 0 bases and the V segment lost 6 bases, leaving 4 bases of the junction unmatched. The germline CDR1 and CDR2 sequences are DFQATT and SNEGSKA (reference sequence). This CDR3 has 15 residues. The CDR3, as DNA: TGCAGTGCGGGACTAGCGGATAACTCCTACAATGAGCAGTTCTTC. This translates into CSAGLADNSYNEQFF.

V is TRBV27 and J is TRBJ2-3; the D gene is possibly TRBD1 (6 bases). V was cut by 4 bases and J by 4 bases, with 12 bases left in between. This CDR3 contains 14 residues. The germline V gene has CDR1 MNHEY and CDR2 SMNVEV (reference sequence). CDR3 amino acids: CASSSGVAPDTQYF. DNA of the CDR3: TGTGCCAGCAGTTCAGGGGTGGCCCCAGATACGCAGTATTTT.